These 21 T cell receptor beta chains were sequenced from one sample in a study of OX40 agonist ivuxolimab in advanced cancers. Here immunoSEQ multiplex PCR was the method, and the copy in TCRdb shows in-frame clones only, minus some. The top ten clones hold around 5.8% of a sample with about 96,000 clones, roughly four fifths of them seen once. This specimen was CD4+ or CD8+ T cells sorted from blood, taken in a trial of the OX40 agonist ivuxolimab. Source of these receptors: an adult with an advanced solid tumor such as melanoma, head and neck, liver or kidney cancer.

The genes are TRBV5-1 and TRBJ2-7; TRBD2 is a possible D gene (6 bases). Germline CDR1 SGHRS, CDR2 YFSETQ. The CDR3 is 18 amino acids. V shed 2 bases and J shed 2 bases, with 23 bases lying between them. The CDR3 sequence is CASSFWGVLATGTYEQYF. CDR3 coding DNA: TGCGCCAGCAGCTTTTGGGGAGTACTAGCCACCGGGACCTACGAGCAGTACTTC.

The gene calls are TRBV27 and TRBJ2-6; perhaps TRBD1 as D (6 bases). Germline loops: CDR1 MNHEY, CDR2 SMNVEV (reference sequence). V was cut by 6 bases and J by 2 bases, with 8 bases left in between. The CDR3 totals 14 residues. This CDR3 reads CASSSGAGANVLTF. The CDR3 DNA reads as TGTGCCAGCAGCTCAGGGGCTGGGGCCAACGTCCTGACTTTC.

The chain employs TRBV7-8 and TRBJ1-3; D not certain. The V gene lost 5 bases and the J gene lost 4 bases, with 12 bases spanning the gap. The CDR3 runs to 14 residues. Germline lookup yields CDR1 SGHVS and CDR2 FQNEAQ. The CDR3 loop reads CASSVGPLGNTIYF. The CDR3 nucleotides are TGTGCCAGCAGCGTCGGGCCCCTCGGAAACACCATATATTTT.

V and J are TRBV11-2 and TRBJ2-7, with 10 bases fitting TRBD1. The CDR3 extends over 16 amino acids. V lost 5 bases to trimming and J lost 0 bases; unmatched junction nucleotides: 7. Per the germline V gene, CDR1 is SGHAT and CDR2 is FQNNGV. The CDR3, as DNA: TGTGCCAGCAGCCCCTCGGACAGGGGGACCTCCTACGAGCAGTACTTC. This translates into CASSPSDRGTSYEQYF.

This clone has more than one count but fewer than ten. The chain combines TRBV5-6 with TRBJ1-5, with D unclear. V lost 1 base and J lost 6, with 14 bases in between. CDR1 is SGHDT and CDR2 is YYEEEE in the germline V gene. The CDR3 contains 15 residues. The CDR3 coding sequence is TGTGCCAGCAGCTTGTTCGCGCTGAAGAGTCAGCCCCAGCATTTT. It translates to CASSLFALKSQPQHF.

The chain combines TRBV6-5 with TRBJ2-6, with no clear D. V lost 4 bases and J lost 4, with 8 bases in between. The CDR3 runs 14 residues. Germline V gene sequence: CDR1 MNHEY, CDR2 SVGAGI. CDR3 residues: CASSSVVGANVLTF. DNA for the CDR3: TGTGCCAGCAGTTCGGTGGTAGGGGCCAACGTCCTGACTTTC.

J is TRBJ1-5 and V is TRBV2; 12 positions match TRBD1. V gave up 6 bases and J gave up 0 bases; unmatched junction bases: 3. CDR3 size: 16 residues. Germline V gene lookup returns CDR1 SNHLY and CDR2 FYNNEI. The CDR3 loop is CASRGTGGGSNQPQHF. The CDR3 coding sequence is TGTGCCAGCAGAGGGACAGGGGGCGGTAGCAATCAGCCCCAGCATTTT.

CDR3 loop: CASSANPDREETQYF. In DNA, the CDR3 is TGTGCCAGCAGCGCCAATCCCGACAGGGAAGAGACCCAGTACTTC. This chain connects TRBV9 to TRBJ2-5, with 7 nucleotides matching TRBD1. J gave up 3 bases and V 3 bases, and 8 bases lay outside the gene matches. The CDR3 runs 15 residues. Germline values: CDR1 SGDLS, CDR2 YYNGEE. Looking up the rest from reference TRBV9 and TRBJ2-5 gives the full variable domain: DSGVTQTPKHLITATGQRVTLRCSPRSGDLSVYWYQQSLDQGLQFLIQYYNGEERAKGNILERFSAQQFPDLHSELNLSSLELGDSALYFCASSANPDREETQYFGPGTRLLVL.

The rearrangement joins TRBV29-1 to TRBJ2-7; no clear D. Germline CDR1 is SQVTM and CDR2 is ANQGSEA. The CDR3 runs 15 residues. Trimming took 1 base from V and 0 from J, leaving 13 bases between them. CDR3 amino acids: CSVEGPMSGSYEQYF. The CDR3 DNA is TGCAGCGTTGAAGGCCCCATGAGTGGCTCCTACGAGCAGTACTTC.

V usage is TRBV5-1 and J usage is TRBJ2-5; 11 bases are shared with TRBD2. The CDR3 totals 16 residues. The germline V gene has CDR1 SGHRS and CDR2 YFSETQ. V lost 2 bases to trimming and J lost 0 bases; unmatched junction nucleotides: 3. The CDR3 bases are TGCGCCAGCAGCTTAGGGACTAGCGGAAACCAAGAGACCCAGTACTTC. Translation gives CASSLGTSGNQETQYF. The variable domain in full, completed from reference TRBV5-1 and TRBJ2-5, reads KAGVTQTPRYLIKTRGQQVTLSCSPISGHRSVSWYQQTPGQGLQFLFEYFSETQRNKGNFPGRFSGRQFSNSRSEMNVSTLELGDSALYLCASSLGTSGNQETQYFGPGTRLLVL.

The chain links TRBV10-3 to TRBJ2-3, with D tentatively TRBD2 (7 bases). Per the germline V gene, CDR1 is ENHRY and CDR2 is SYGVKD. V dropped 2 bases and J dropped 0 bases, with 12 bases sitting between them. There are 16 residues in the CDR3. CDR3 protein: CAISERGGPSTDTQYF. The CDR3 DNA sequence: TGTGCCATCAGTGAGAGGGGGGGACCTAGCACAGATACGCAGTATTTT.

This rearrangement joins TRBV7-8 to TRBJ1-1, with D possibly TRBD1 on 6 matching bases. Germline values: CDR1 SGHVS, CDR2 FQNEAQ. This CDR3 is 13 amino acids long. V lost 1 base and J lost 8, with 11 bases in between. The CDR3 sequence: CASSLVRGGEAFF. The CDR3 bases are TGTGCCAGCAGCTTAGTCAGGGGCGGAGAAGCTTTCTTT.

This clone was detected only once. The rearrangement uses TRBV6-5 and TRBJ2-1; TRBD1 is a possible D gene (5 bases). The V and J ends lost 8 bases and 2 bases respectively, with 7 bases between them. Per germline, CDR1 MNHEY and CDR2 SVGAGI. This CDR3 spans 12 amino acids. The CDR3 loop reads CASETAYNEQFF. The CDR3 DNA follows: TGTGCCAGCGAGACAGCCTACAATGAGCAGTTCTTC.

This clone is classed as medium-sized. This chain joins TRBV7-8 and TRBJ1-2, with a weak D call TRBD1 (5 bases). Germline V gives CDR1 SGHVS, CDR2 FQNEAQ. V lost 1 base and J lost 7, with 7 bases in between. CDR3 length: 12 amino acids. Here the CDR3 DNA reads TGTGCCAGCAGCTTAGGTGGGGCTGGCTACACCTTC. It is translated as CASSLGGAGYTF.

This clone was picked up one time. This chain links TRBV4-2 with TRBJ2-1, with D tentatively TRBD2 (6 bases). This CDR3 region has 15 residues. Germline V lookup: CDR1 LGHNA, CDR2 YNFKEQ. V was cut by 1 base and J by 5 bases, with 12 bases left in between. The CDR3 coding sequence is TGTGCCAGCAGCCAAGGGTCTAGCGCCGACAATGAGCAGTTCTTC. This codes for CASSQGSSADNEQFF.

This sequence joins TRBV19 and TRBJ1-1; D is unclear. Germline values: CDR1 LNHDA, CDR2 SQIVND (reference sequence). The CDR3 spans 15 residues. Deletions cut 3 bases from V and 6 bases from J, with 17 bases between. In DNA, the CDR3 is TGTGCCAGTAGTATTGGGCTCCTACCAAATGCTGAAGCTTTCTTT. This sequence encodes CASSIGLLPNAEAFF.

This chain links TRBV2 with TRBJ1-1; D is undetermined. The CDR3 consists of 12 residues. CDR1 is SNHLY and CDR2 is FYNNEI in the germline V gene. Trimming stripped 4 bases from V and 1 base from J, with 4 bases between. The CDR3 loop reads CASSGQNTEAFF. CDR3 nucleotides: TGTGCCAGCAGTGGACAGAACACTGAAGCTTTCTTT.

The V and J genes are TRBV25-1 and TRBJ1-2; 8 bases are a match to TRBD1. Germline CDR1 and CDR2: MGHDK and SYGVNS. V dropped 2 bases and J dropped 6; count of bases not matched to a gene: 2. This CDR3 comprises 13 residues. DNA of the CDR3: TGTGCCAGCAGTGAACGACAGGGGAATGGCTACACCTTC. This gives the protein CASSERQGNGYTF.

The V gene is TRBV27, the J gene TRBJ2-7; 7 positions match TRBD2. This CDR3 is 16 amino acids long. The junction had 14 bases not matched to a gene; V was cut back by 6 bases and J by 3 bases. Per germline, CDR1 MNHEY and CDR2 SMNVEV (reference sequence). CDR3 DNA sequence: TGTGCCAGCAGAAGTCTCGCGGGAGATCACTACTACGAGCAGTACTTC. Protein product: CASRSLAGDHYYEQYF.

The chain links TRBV5-1 to TRBJ2-1, with D hard to call. Germline V CDR1 and CDR2: SGHRS, YFSETQ. This CDR3 comprises 15 residues. V lost 3 bases and J lost 4, with 14 bases in between. CDR3 loop: CASSSGSLPYNEQFF. In DNA form, the CDR3 reads TGCGCCAGCAGCTCGGGCTCGCTACCTTACAATGAGCAGTTCTTC.

The chain combines TRBV7-9 with TRBJ2-2, with 10 bases aligning to TRBD1. There are 14 residues in the CDR3. V lost 6 bases, J lost 5 bases, and 3 bases stayed unmatched. Germline assignment: CDR1 SEHNR and CDR2 FQNEAQ (reference sequence). Here the CDR3 DNA reads TGTGCCAGCAGGGGACAGGGGCAAACCGGGGAGCTGTTTTTT. It is translated as CASRGQGQTGELFF.